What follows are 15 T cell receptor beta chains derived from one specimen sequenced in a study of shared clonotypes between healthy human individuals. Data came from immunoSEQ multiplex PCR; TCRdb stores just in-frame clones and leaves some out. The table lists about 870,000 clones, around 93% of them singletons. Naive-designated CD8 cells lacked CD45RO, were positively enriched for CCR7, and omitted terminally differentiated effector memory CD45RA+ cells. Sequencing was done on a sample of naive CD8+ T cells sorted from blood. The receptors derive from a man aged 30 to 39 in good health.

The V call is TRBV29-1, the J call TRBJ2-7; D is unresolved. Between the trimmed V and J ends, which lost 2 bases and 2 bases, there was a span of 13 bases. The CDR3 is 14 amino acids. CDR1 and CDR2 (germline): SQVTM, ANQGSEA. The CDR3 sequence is CSVELTGQTYEQYF. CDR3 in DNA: TGCAGCGTTGAATTAACGGGCCAGACCTACGAGCAGTACTTC.

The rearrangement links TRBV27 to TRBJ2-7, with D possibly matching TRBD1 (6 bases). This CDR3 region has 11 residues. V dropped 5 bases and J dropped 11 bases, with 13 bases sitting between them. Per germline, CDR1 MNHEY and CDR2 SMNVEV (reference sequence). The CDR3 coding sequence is TGTGCCAGCAGTCGGCAGGGGAGAGAGTACTTC. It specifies CASSRQGREYF.

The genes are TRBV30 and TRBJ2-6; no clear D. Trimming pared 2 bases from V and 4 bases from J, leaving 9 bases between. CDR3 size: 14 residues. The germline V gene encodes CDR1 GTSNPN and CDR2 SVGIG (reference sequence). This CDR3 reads CAWSSGLGANVLTF. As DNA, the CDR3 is TGTGCCTGGAGTTCCGGGCTGGGGGCCAACGTCCTGACTTTC. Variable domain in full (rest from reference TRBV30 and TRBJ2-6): SQTIHQWPATLVQPVGSPLSLECTVEGTSNPNLYWYRQAAGRGLQLLFYSVGIGQISSEVPQNLSASRPQDRQFILSSKKLLLSDSGFYLCAWSSGLGANVLTFGAGSRLTVL.

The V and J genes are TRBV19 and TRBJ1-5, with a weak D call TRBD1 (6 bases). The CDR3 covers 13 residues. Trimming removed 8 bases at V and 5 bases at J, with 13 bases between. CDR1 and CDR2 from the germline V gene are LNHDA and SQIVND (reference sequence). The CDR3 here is CASGPGAYQPQHF. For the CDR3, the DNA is TGTGCCAGTGGGCCGGGGGCCTATCAGCCCCAGCATTTT.

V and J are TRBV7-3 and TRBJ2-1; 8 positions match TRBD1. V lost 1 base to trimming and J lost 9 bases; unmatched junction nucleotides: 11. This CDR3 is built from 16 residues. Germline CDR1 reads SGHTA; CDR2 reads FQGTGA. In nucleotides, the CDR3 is TGTGCCAGCAGCTTAAATGGCCGGGACAGGTGGGGTGAGCAGTTCTTC. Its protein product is CASSLNGRDRWGEQFF.

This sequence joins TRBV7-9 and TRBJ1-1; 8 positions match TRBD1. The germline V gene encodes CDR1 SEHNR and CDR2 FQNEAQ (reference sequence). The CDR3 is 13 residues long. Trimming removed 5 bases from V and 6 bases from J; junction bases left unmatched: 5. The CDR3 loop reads CASSPRTGSEAFF. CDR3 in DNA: TGTGCCAGCAGCCCCCGGACAGGGTCTGAAGCTTTCTTT.

Here the CDR3 reads CASSEGAGPNTEAFF. CDR3 nucleotides: TGTGCCAGCAGTGAAGGGGCAGGACCGAACACTGAAGCTTTCTTT. This chain links TRBV6-1 with TRBJ1-1, with unresolved D. This CDR3 is 15 amino acids long. V lost 1 base to trimming and J lost 1 base, with 10 bases between them. CDR1 and CDR2 from the germline V gene are MNHNS and SASEGT.

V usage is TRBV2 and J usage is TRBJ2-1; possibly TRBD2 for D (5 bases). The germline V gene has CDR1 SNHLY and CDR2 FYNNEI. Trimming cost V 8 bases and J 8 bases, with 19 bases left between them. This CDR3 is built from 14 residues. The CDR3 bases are TGTGCCAGCGGCGGGCCCCCCAGGTGGGATGAGCAGTTCTTC. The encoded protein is CASGGPPRWDEQFF. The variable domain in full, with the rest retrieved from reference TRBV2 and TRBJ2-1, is EPEVTQTPSHQVTQMGQEVILRCVPISNHLYFYWYRQILGQKVEFLVSFYNNEISEKSEIFDDQFSVERPDGSNFTLKIRSTKLEDSAMYFCASGGPPRWDEQFFGPGTRLTVL.

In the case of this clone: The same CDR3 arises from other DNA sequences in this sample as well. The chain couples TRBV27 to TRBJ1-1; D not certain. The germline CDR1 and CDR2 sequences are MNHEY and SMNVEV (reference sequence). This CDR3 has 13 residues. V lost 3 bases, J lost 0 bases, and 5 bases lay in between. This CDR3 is CASSFLMNTEAFF. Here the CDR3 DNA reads TGTGCCAGCAGTTTCTTGATGAACACTGAAGCTTTCTTT.

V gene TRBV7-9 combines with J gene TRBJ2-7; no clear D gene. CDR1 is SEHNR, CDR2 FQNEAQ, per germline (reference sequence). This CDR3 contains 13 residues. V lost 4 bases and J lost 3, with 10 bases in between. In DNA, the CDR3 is TGTGCCAGCAGCTCGGATAATCTCTACGAGCAGTACTTC. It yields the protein CASSSDNLYEQYF.

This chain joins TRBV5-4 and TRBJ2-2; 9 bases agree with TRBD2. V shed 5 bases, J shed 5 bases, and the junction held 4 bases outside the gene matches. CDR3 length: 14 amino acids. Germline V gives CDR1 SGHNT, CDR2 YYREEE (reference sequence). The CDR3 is CASRLTSGTGELFF. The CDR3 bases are TGTGCCAGCAGACTTACTAGCGGGACCGGGGAGCTGTTTTTT.

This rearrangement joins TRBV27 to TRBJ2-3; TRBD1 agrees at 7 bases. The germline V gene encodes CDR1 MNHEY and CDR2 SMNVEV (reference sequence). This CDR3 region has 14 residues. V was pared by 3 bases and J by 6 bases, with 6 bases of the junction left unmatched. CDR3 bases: TGTGCCAGCAGTTTTGACAGGGTTTTGGATACGCAGTATTTT. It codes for CASSFDRVLDTQYF.

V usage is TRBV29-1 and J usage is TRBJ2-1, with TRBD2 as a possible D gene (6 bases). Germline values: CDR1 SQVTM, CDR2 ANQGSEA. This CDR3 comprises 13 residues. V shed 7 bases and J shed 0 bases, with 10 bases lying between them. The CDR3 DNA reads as TGCAGCGGTAGACTAGTCTCCTACAATGAGCAGTTCTTC. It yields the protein CSGRLVSYNEQFF.

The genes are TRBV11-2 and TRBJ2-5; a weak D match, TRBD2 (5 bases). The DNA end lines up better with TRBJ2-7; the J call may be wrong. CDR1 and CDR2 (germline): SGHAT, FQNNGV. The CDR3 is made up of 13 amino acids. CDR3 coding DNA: TGTGCCAGCAGCGCCGGACTCGTATACGAGCAGTACTTC. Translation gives CASSAGLVYEQYF.

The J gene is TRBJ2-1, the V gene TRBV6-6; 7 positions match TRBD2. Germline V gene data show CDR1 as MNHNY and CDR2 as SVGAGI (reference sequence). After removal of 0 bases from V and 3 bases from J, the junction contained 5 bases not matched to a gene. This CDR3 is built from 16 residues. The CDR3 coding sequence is TGTGCCAGCAGTTACTCAGTCCAGCGGGACTACAATGAGCAGTTCTTC. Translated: CASSYSVQRDYNEQFF.